The source of this TCR beta chain is a study of T cell responses to AZD1222 COVID-19 vaccine. Study-wide results and limits: Vaccine-related CD4 TCRs covered spike, predominating at 160-218 and 743-854. Among AZD1222 vaccinees, only six were seropositive at baseline. Clonal diversity was possibly underestimated; the donors were predominantly white British and more often female.

Note on this clone: What it binds is not known.

Germline CDR1 and CDR2: LNHDA and SQIVND (reference sequence). Between the trimmed V and J ends, which lost 7 bases and 7 bases, there was a span of 11 bases. This CDR3 is 13 amino acids long. Second-dose groups at about 4 or about 12 weeks were pooled. Profiling relied on immunoSEQ multiplex PCR, and the TCRdb table lists in-frame clones only, not all of them. The repertoire holds around 99,000 clones, with 87% as singletons. This receptor was identified in an adult who received the AZD1222 COVID-19 vaccine. The chain links TRBV19 to TRBJ1-6; D not certain. The specimen was peripheral blood, collected 28 days after the second AZD1222 dose. DNA of the CDR3: TGTGCCAGTATAGCAGGCAAGAATTCACCCCTCCACTTT. Protein sequence: CASIAGKNSPLHF.